Following are 23 T cell receptor beta chains from one sample sequenced in a study of CD8+CD57+ T cells in acquired aplastic anemia. TCR beta VDJ and CDR3 profiling used genomic DNA as template. TCRdb used MiXCR to reprocess the reads, holding one entry per CDR3 protein. The table records some 150,000 distinct CDR3 sequences, 41% of them present only once. Sequences were obtained from sorted CD4+, CD8+, or CD8+CD57+ T cells (not recorded which) from PBMCs. These receptor sequences come from a human donor in good health, serving as a control.

This clonotype appeared once. The junction shows a germline mismatch at one end, possibly a read error. The genes are TRBV7-9 and TRBJ2-7; no clear D. The J call is uncertain, as TRBJ2-5 better fits the DNA end. The germline gives CDR1 SEHNR, CDR2 FQNEAQ (reference sequence). CDR3 length: 13 amino acids. CDR3 sequence reads: CASSHDGEETQYF. In DNA form, the CDR3 reads TGCGCCAGCAGCCACGACGGCGAAGAGACCCAGTACTTC.

This clonotype was seen repeatedly, ten times or more. The chain employs TRBV18 and TRBJ1-6, with D unclear. The CDR3 runs 13 residues. V lost 3 bases to trimming and J lost 9 bases, with 9 bases between them. Germline loops: CDR1 KGHSH, CDR2 LQKENI. The CDR3 nucleotides read TGTGCCAGCTCACCGGACGTTAGTTCACCCCTCCACTTT. Amino acids: CASSPDVSSPLHF.

This clonotype appeared a few times. V gene TRBV19 combines with J gene TRBJ2-6; TRBD2 is a possible D gene (6 bases). This CDR3 spans 14 amino acids. Germline V gives CDR1 LNHDA, CDR2 SQIVND (reference sequence). V lost 3 bases and J 5 bases, leaving 8 bases between the germline ends. This CDR3 is CASSIGGRANVLTF. The CDR3 region has the DNA TGTGCCAGTAGTATCGGCGGGAGGGCCAACGTCCTGACTTTC. The complete variable domain, with remaining parts taken from reference TRBV19 and TRBJ2-6, reads DGGITQSPKYLFRKEGQNVTLSCEQNLNHDAMYWYRQDPGQGLRLIYYSQIVNDFQKGDIAEGYSVSREKKESFPLTVTSAQKNPTAFYLCASSIGGRANVLTFGAGSRLTVL.

Ten or more counts support this clonotype. The chain is built from TRBV24-1 and TRBJ1-4; 7 bases align to TRBD1. This CDR3 has 15 amino acids. Germline loops: CDR1 KGHDR, CDR2 SFDVKD. V shed 9 bases, J shed 6 bases, and the junction held 12 bases outside the gene matches. The CDR3 spells CATGGGKGADEKLFF. The CDR3 bases are TGTGCCACCGGAGGGGGGAAGGGGGCTGATGAAAAACTGTTTTTT.

This clonotype was seen repeatedly, ten times or more. The CDR3 DNA sequence: TGTGCCAGCAGGAAGGGGGGTGAGCAGTTCTTC. Its translation: CASRKGGEQFF. The V and J genes are TRBV3-1 and TRBJ2-1; D possibly uses TRBD1 or TRBD2 (6 bases each). Germline V gives CDR1 LGHDT, CDR2 YNNKEL (reference sequence). Trimming shortened V by 6 bases and J by 9 bases, and 9 bases separated the two germline ends. The CDR3 sequence is 11 residues long.

In its sample, this clonotype was seen many times. The chain links TRBV6-1 to TRBJ1-1, with D tentatively TRBD1 (5 bases). Per the germline V gene, CDR1 is MNHNS and CDR2 is SASEGT. This CDR3 spans 13 amino acids. The V gene lost 2 bases and the J gene lost 7 bases, with 11 bases spanning the gap. DNA for the CDR3: TGTGCCAGCAGTGAATCCCTGGGGGATGAAGCTTTCTTT. It is translated as CASSESLGDEAFF.

J is TRBJ1-1 and V is TRBV24-1, with D possibly matching TRBD1 (5 bases). V was trimmed by 9 bases and J by 3 bases, leaving 13 bases between them. Germline CDR1 reads KGHDR; CDR2 reads SFDVKD. This CDR3 is 13 amino acids long. DNA for the CDR3: TGTGCCACCGGTTCAGGGCGGGACACTGAAGCTTTCTTT. Translating gives CATGSGRDTEAFF.

By its share, this clonotype is medium-sized. The chain is built from TRBV10-3 and TRBJ1-2, with TRBD1 matching 7 bases. Germline assignment: CDR1 ENHRY and CDR2 SYGVKD. There are 13 residues in the CDR3. With 4 bases clipped from V and 6 bases from J, the junction kept 5 bases outside the gene matches. The CDR3 sequence: CAISVGRGNGYTF. The CDR3 coding sequence is TGTGCCATCAGTGTAGGCAGGGGGAATGGCTACACCTTC.

This chain links TRBV20-1 with TRBJ2-1; D unclear. The CDR3 is 13 residues long. CDR1 is DFQATT, CDR2 SNEGSKA, per germline (reference sequence). The germline V and J ends were trimmed by 3 bases and 9 bases, with 15 bases remaining between them. The CDR3 coding sequence is TGCAGTGCTAGGGTGAGTTGGCTCCCTGAGCAGTTCTTC. This gives the protein CSARVSWLPEQFF.

Ten or more counts support this clonotype. The chain employs TRBV30 and TRBJ1-1; D call uncertain. The germline V gene has CDR1 GTSNPN and CDR2 SVGIG (reference sequence). The CDR3 consists of 12 residues. The V gene lost 1 base and the J gene lost 7 bases, with 10 bases spanning the gap. CDR3 in amino acids: CAWSANPGEAFF. As DNA, the CDR3 is TGTGCCTGGAGTGCAAACCCAGGTGAAGCTTTCTTT.

This clonotype was detected ten times or more. V gene TRBV2 combines with J gene TRBJ1-2; no definite D call. The V gene's germline CDR1 is SNHLY and CDR2 FYNNEI. This CDR3 comprises 14 residues. With 4 bases removed from V and 3 bases from J, the gap between germline ends came to 12 bases. The CDR3 spells CASSGIVGYYGYTF. CDR3 nucleotides: TGTGCCAGCAGTGGCATTGTGGGGTACTATGGCTACACCTTC.

Remarks on this clonotype: With a much larger clone just one base away, this may be a read error. The chain uses TRBV2 and TRBJ2-4; 7 bases agree with TRBD2. The CDR3 runs 18 residues. CDR1 is SNHLY, CDR2 FYNNEI, per germline. V dropped 6 bases and J dropped 0; count of bases not matched to a gene: 14. In DNA form, the CDR3 reads TGTGCCAGCAGGACCGGGACTGGCGGGGGTTTAGCCAAAAACATTCAGTACTTC. Amino acids: CASRTGTGGGLAKNIQYF.

This clonotype has a handful of counts. V usage is TRBV2 and J usage is TRBJ2-5; maybe TRBD1 (6 bases). Germline CDR1 and CDR2: SNHLY and FYNNEI. Trimming left V 9 bases short and J 7 bases short, with 15 bases between. The CDR3 has 12 amino acids. The CDR3 loop is CARQGQGGTQYF. The CDR3 DNA reads TGTGCCAGACAGGGACAAGGCGGGACCCAGTACTTC.

This clonotype was counted at least ten times. The V gene is TRBV20-1, the J gene TRBJ2-5, with no clear D. The CDR3 length is 10 residues. V gave up 3 bases and J gave up 5 bases, with 4 bases separating them. The germline V gene has CDR1 DFQATT and CDR2 SNEGSKA (reference sequence). In nucleotides, the CDR3 is TGCAGTGCTAGTCTCGAGACCCAGTACTTC. This gives the protein CSASLETQYF.

This clonotype was detected ten times or more. The J gene is TRBJ1-3, the V gene TRBV10-3; D is possibly TRBD1 (5 bases). Trimming removed 4 bases from V and 0 bases from J, with 13 bases in between. Germline V gives CDR1 ENHRY, CDR2 SYGVKD. The CDR3 totals 16 residues. The CDR3 loop is CAISGAQRGSGNTIYF. CDR3 coding DNA: TGTGCCATCAGTGGCGCTCAAAGGGGCTCTGGAAACACCATATATTTT.

This clonotype appeared once. Mismatch with germline at one junction end may stem from a read error. The rearrangement joins TRBV10-3 to TRBJ1-3, with TRBD1 as a possible D gene (5 bases). The CDR3 contains 14 residues. CDR1 is ENHRY and CDR2 is SYGVKD in the germline V gene. This CDR3 reads CAISASGGRNTMYF. The CDR3 nucleotides are TGTGCCATCAGTGCGTCGGGGGGACGAAACACCATGTATTTT.

This clonotype was detected a few times. V gene TRBV2 combines with J gene TRBJ2-5; maybe TRBD2 (6 bases). The CDR3 has 15 amino acids. From germline, CDR1 is SNHLY and CDR2 FYNNEI. With 6 bases removed from V and 9 bases from J, the gap between germline ends came to 23 bases. The CDR3, as DNA: TGTGCCAGCAGGGTGGAGGGGCCCCTCCCGGGGGCCCAGTACTTC. Its translation is CASRVEGPLPGAQYF.

With respect to this clonotype: This may arise from a read error, as a much more abundant clone is one base away. This rearrangement joins TRBV20-1 to TRBJ2-5, with 9 positions matching TRBD2. The CDR3 length is 14 residues. Germline V gene sequence: CDR1 DFQATT, CDR2 SNEGSKA (reference sequence). The chain's CDR3 is CSADLAGTQGTQYF. The CDR3 DNA sequence: TGCAGTGCAGACCTAGCGGGGACCCAAGGGACCCAGTACTTC.

This clonotype was found once. The chain recombines TRBV10-3 with TRBJ2-3, with D maybe TRBD2 (6 bases). Trimming left V 9 bases short and J 1 base short, with 11 bases between. The CDR3 has 13 residues. Germline values: CDR1 ENHRY, CDR2 SYGVKD. The CDR3 DNA sequence: TGTGCCATGGGGCGGGAACGCACAGATACGCAGTATTTT. Encoded protein: CAMGRERTDTQYF.

In its sample, this clonotype was seen many times. The chain carries TRBV4-1 and TRBJ1-2; D not certain. Trimming shortened V by 0 bases and J by 4 bases, and 6 bases separated the two germline ends. This CDR3 comprises 13 residues. Germline values: CDR1 MGHRA, CDR2 YSYEKL. CDR3 amino acids: CASSQDVAYGYTF. The CDR3 DNA follows: TGCGCCAGCAGCCAAGATGTCGCCTATGGCTACACCTTC.

The chain recombines TRBV30 with TRBJ2-1; D is possibly TRBD1 or TRBD2 (5 bases each). CDR3 length: 13 residues. Between the trimmed V and J ends, which lost 4 bases and 0 bases, there was a span of 7 bases. Germline V gene sequence: CDR1 GTSNPN, CDR2 SVGIG (reference sequence). This chain's CDR3 is CAWTGSSYNEQFF. CDR3 nucleotides: TGTGCCTGGACAGGGAGCTCCTACAATGAGCAGTTCTTC.

This clonotype was counted many times. The chain has TRBV19 and TRBJ1-5; possibly TRBD1 for D (5 bases). In germline, CDR1 is LNHDA, CDR2 SQIVND (reference sequence). The V gene lost 1 base and the J gene lost 3 bases, with 7 bases spanning the gap. The CDR3 sequence is 14 residues long. The CDR3 DNA reads TGTGCCAGTAGTATAGCGACAGTCAATCAGCCCCAGCATTTT. Translated, it gives CASSIATVNQPQHF.

This clonotype was recorded at least ten times. V is TRBV5-4 and J is TRBJ1-6; the D gene is possibly TRBD1 (5 bases). The CDR3 extends over 15 amino acids. The germline V and J ends were trimmed by 4 bases and 7 bases, with 15 bases remaining between them. Germline V gives CDR1 SGHNT, CDR2 YYREEE (reference sequence). This CDR3 reads CASSASTASNSPLHF. CDR3 nucleotides: TGTGCCAGCAGCGCATCGACAGCCTCAAATTCACCCCTCCACTTT.